A selection of T cell receptor beta chains follows, all from one sample in a study of OX40 agonist ivuxolimab in advanced cancers. Some clones are missing from TCRdb's copy, which holds only in-frame ones; the method was immunoSEQ multiplex PCR. The top ten hold under 2% of the sample, which has tens of thousands of clones, more than 75% seen once. The starting material was CD4+ or CD8+ T cells sorted from blood, obtained in a trial of the OX40 agonist ivuxolimab. The receptors stem from an adult with an advanced solid tumor such as melanoma, head and neck, liver or kidney cancer. CDR3s include the opening cysteine and the closing phenylalanine or tryptophan. Each record gives: J gene, V gene, clone size, D gene, CDR3 protein, CDR3 DNA. The D gene is left open where the match is weak. Where a row states a size, it is once, few, many or the class of an expanded clone; other rows omit it.

J: TRBJ2-1
V: TRBV11-3
size: NA
D: TRBD2
CDR3: CASSFGRGDYNEQFF
DNA: TGTGCCAGCAGCTTTGGGCGGGGGGACTACAATGAGCAGTTCTTC

J: TRBJ1-2
V: TRBV15
size: NA
D: NA
CDR3: CATSRDPTGYYGYTF
DNA: TGTGCCACCAGCAGAGATCCCACGGGGTACTATGGCTACACCTTC

J: TRBJ1-4
V: TRBV29-1
size: NA
D: NA
CDR3: CSVAPAREKLFF
DNA: TGCAGCGTTGCCCCCGCGCGAGAAAAACTGTTTTTT

J: TRBJ1-3
V: TRBV27
size: NA
D: NA
CDR3: CASKRASGNTIYF
DNA: TGTGCCAGTAAGAGGGCCTCTGGAAACACCATATATTTT

J: TRBJ1-2
V: TRBV11-3
size: NA
D: NA
CDR3: CASSLDGTTNYGYTF
DNA: TGTGCCAGCAGCTTAGATGGGACAACTAACTATGGCTACACCTTC

J: TRBJ2-6
V: TRBV21-1
size: NA
D: NA
CDR3: CASSKEGQGSGANVLTF
DNA: TGTGCCAGCAGCAAAGAGGGACAGGGTTCTGGGGCCAACGTCCTGACTTTC

J: TRBJ1-1
V: TRBV5-1
size: NA
D: NA
CDR3: CASSPERIIGEAFF
DNA: TGCGCCAGCAGCCCCGAGCGGATTATAGGTGAAGCTTTCTTT

J: TRBJ1-2
V: TRBV18
size: NA
D: NA
CDR3: CASSPSSEEGIGYTF
DNA: TGTGCCAGCTCACCATCCTCCGAGGAGGGGATTGGCTACACCTTC

J: TRBJ2-1
V: TRBV6-4
size: NA
D: NA
CDR3: CASIQWNNEQFF
DNA: TGTGCCAGCATACAGTGGAACAATGAGCAGTTCTTC

J: TRBJ2-7
V: TRBV28
size: NA
D: TRBD2
CDR3: CASRSPSAGGYEQYF
DNA: TGTGCCAGCAGAAGTCCTTCAGCGGGAGGGTACGAGCAGTACTTC

J: TRBJ1-2
V: TRBV27
size: NA
D: NA
CDR3: CASSRIGGYGYTF
DNA: TGTGCCAGCAGCCGGATAGGGGGCTATGGCTACACCTTC

J: TRBJ1-2
V: TRBV6-5
size: NA
D: TRBD1
CDR3: CASSGTGGYGYTF
DNA: TGTGCCAGTAGCGGGACAGGGGGCTATGGCTACACCTTC

J: TRBJ2-3
V: TRBV19
size: NA
D: TRBD1
CDR3: CASSILRDSITDTQYF
DNA: TGTGCCAGTAGCATACTCAGGGACAGTATCACAGATACGCAGTATTTT

J: TRBJ2-2
V: TRBV28
size: NA
D: NA
CDR3: CASRLDTGELFF
DNA: TGTGCCAGCAGACTGGACACCGGGGAGCTGTTTTTT

J: TRBJ2-3
V: TRBV5-1
size: NA
D: NA
CDR3: CASSYTDTQYF
DNA: TGCGCCAGCAGCTACACAGATACGCAGTATTTT

J: TRBJ2-7
V: TRBV18
size: NA
D: NA
CDR3: CASSPQPGHSYEQYF
DNA: TGTGCCAGCTCTCCCCAACCAGGGCACTCCTACGAGCAGTACTTC

J: TRBJ2-1
V: TRBV7-9
size: once
D: NA
CDR3: CASSLIGEQFF
DNA: TGTGCCAGCAGCTTAATCGGTGAGCAGTTCTTC

J: TRBJ2-7
V: TRBV6-1
size: NA
D: NA
CDR3: CASSELGGSYEQYF
DNA: TGTGCCAGCAGTGAATTAGGCGGCTCCTACGAGCAGTACTTC

J: TRBJ1-3
V: TRBV6-5
size: NA
D: TRBD1
CDR3: CASETGYFGNTIYF
DNA: TGTGCCAGCGAGACAGGGTATTTCGGAAACACCATATATTTT

J: TRBJ2-7
V: TRBV7-2
size: once
D: NA
CDR3: CASSPQSSAHEQYF
DNA: TGTGCCAGCAGCCCACAATCTAGCGCCCACGAGCAGTACTTC

J: TRBJ2-3
V: TRBV9
size: NA
D: NA
CDR3: CASSVANLGTDTQYF
DNA: TGTGCCAGCAGCGTAGCCAACCTAGGAACAGATACGCAGTATTTT

J: TRBJ1-2
V: TRBV28
size: NA
D: NA
CDR3: CASSREGYGYTF
DNA: TGTGCCAGCAGCCGGGAAGGGTATGGCTACACCTTC

J: TRBJ2-1
V: TRBV7-8
size: NA
D: TRBD2
CDR3: CASSRVAGGPTGEQFF
DNA: TGTGCCAGCAGCCGGGTGGCGGGAGGGCCCACGGGTGAGCAGTTCTTC

J: TRBJ2-5
V: TRBV9
size: NA
D: TRBD2
CDR3: CASSRIKGSGGTKETQYF
DNA: TGTGCCAGCAGCCGAATTAAGGGTAGCGGGGGGACTAAAGAGACCCAGTACTTC

J: TRBJ2-7
V: TRBV6-6
size: NA
D: NA
CDR3: CASSFRDGTYEQYF
DNA: TGTGCCAGCAGTTTCCGGGACGGAACCTACGAGCAGTACTTC

J: TRBJ2-3
V: TRBV9
size: NA
D: TRBD1
CDR3: CASSKDRGTDTQYF
DNA: TGTGCCAGCAGCAAGGACAGGGGCACAGATACGCAGTATTTT

J: TRBJ2-2
V: TRBV6-5
size: NA
D: NA
CDR3: CASSSVQIGELFF
DNA: TGTGCCAGCAGCTCCGTCCAAATCGGGGAGCTGTTTTTT

J: TRBJ1-1
V: TRBV5-1
size: NA
D: NA
CDR3: CASSSSGMNTEAFF
DNA: TGCGCCAGCAGCTCCTCCGGAATGAACACTGAAGCTTTCTTT

J: TRBJ2-2
V: TRBV7-6
size: NA
D: TRBD2
CDR3: CASSLYSGSERELFF
DNA: TGTGCCAGCAGCTTATACAGCGGGAGTGAGAGAGAGCTGTTTTTT

J: TRBJ1-2
V: TRBV5-4
size: medium-sized
D: NA
CDR3: CASSPGLNTDGYTF
DNA: TGTGCCAGCAGCCCGGGCTTAAACACGGATGGCTACACCTTC

J: TRBJ2-5
V: TRBV4-3
size: NA
D: TRBD2
CDR3: CASSQVASGRAGETQYF
DNA: TGCGCCAGCAGCCAAGTTGCTAGTGGGAGGGCCGGAGAGACCCAGTACTTC

J: TRBJ1-3
V: TRBV5-4
size: NA
D: NA
CDR3: CASSGVGGNTIYF
DNA: TGTGCCAGCAGCGGCGTTGGGGGAAACACCATATATTTT

J: TRBJ2-5
V: TRBV29-1
size: NA
D: NA
CDR3: CSVGTETQYF
DNA: TGCAGCGTTGGGACAGAGACCCAGTACTTC

J: TRBJ2-5
V: TRBV10-2
size: NA
D: TRBD2
CDR3: CASSESGTSASRETQYF
DNA: TGCGCCAGCAGTGAGTCCGGGACTAGCGCAAGTCGGGAGACCCAGTACTTC

J: TRBJ1-6
V: TRBV25-1
size: NA
D: NA
CDR3: CASSFDGWGNSPLHF
DNA: TGTGCCAGCAGTTTCGACGGATGGGGTAATTCACCCCTCCACTTT

J: TRBJ1-1
V: TRBV7-2
size: few
D: NA
CDR3: CASSERGSKAFF
DNA: TGTGCCAGCAGCGAAAGGGGGAGTAAAGCTTTCTTT

J: TRBJ1-2
V: TRBV27
size: NA
D: TRBD1
CDR3: CASTTGGAGYGYTF
DNA: TGTGCCAGCACCACAGGGGGCGCGGGCTATGGCTACACCTTC

J: TRBJ2-1
V: TRBV5-1
size: NA
D: TRBD2
CDR3: CASSLSGRAPNEQFF
DNA: TGCGCCAGCAGCTTGAGCGGGAGGGCACCCAATGAGCAGTTCTTC

J: TRBJ1-2
V: TRBV15
size: once
D: NA
CDR3: CATSRERTAYGYTF
DNA: TGTGCCACCAGCAGAGAACGGACAGCCTATGGCTACACCTTC

J: TRBJ2-1
V: TRBV6-5
size: NA
D: NA
CDR3: CASRPGTVIHNEQFF
DNA: TGTGCCAGCAGGCCCGGGACCGTAATCCACAATGAGCAGTTCTTC

J: TRBJ2-3
V: TRBV13
size: NA
D: NA
CDR3: CASSPGAGGGSTDTQYF
DNA: TGTGCCAGCAGCCCGGGGGCTGGAGGGGGGAGCACAGATACGCAGTATTTT